This TCR beta chain emerged from a study of early stage breast cancer tumors (dated by TCRdb to 2017 to 2019). Describing the broader study: Of the approximately 15 invasive breast tumors, 12 to 13 were found to be estrogen receptor-positive, progesterone receptor-positive and HER2-negative. Of the roughly twelve ER+/PR+/HER2- tumors, eight were classified as invasive ductal carcinomas and four as invasive lobular carcinomas. On average, each sample got 7.5 to 10-fold read coverage. The samples as a whole yielded some 2,700,000 detected templates, corresponding to 850,000 to 1,400,000 unique clonotypes.

Every sample was amplified as two independent genomic DNA replicates, using 0.5 ug for blood and around 1.5 ug for tumor or normal breast. TCRB sequencing of genomic DNA was carried out with the ImmunoSeq Intro kit according to the manufacturer's instructions. Multiplex PCR was run for roughly 29 cycles using proprietary primers and spike-in control sequences for absolute quantification. Single-end 150-bp reads were used to sequence an 87-bp fragment spanning the CDR3 and the flanking V and J genes. Each lane of an Illumina MiSeq using version 3.0 chemistry carried seven multiplexed samples, with two replicates per sample. In the paper's pipeline: Raw data were processed with the vendor's proprietary pipeline, and both replicates were merged into a single result per sample. To define clonotypes, the study grouped productive rearrangements that shared the V-gene family, CDR3 amino acid sequence and J-gene segment. Clonality was calculated as 1 minus the normalized Shannon entropy (Pielou evenness) of TCRB abundances. To estimate T cell density, the total number of templates was divided by the number of input cells, which was inferred from the amount of DNA input. Recon with default parameters was used to estimate total repertoire diversity and clonality. A clonotype was considered tumor-enriched if its abundance in tumor exceeded 0.1% and was at least 32-fold higher than its abundance in normal breast. TCRdb holds this immuneACCESS table with in-frame rearrangements only. Some clones are missing; in checked studies, unresolved V genes explain under half, and the rest has no known cause. The V and J calls and clone size are taken from that table; D and trimming were inferred from the DNA. The sample table contains tens of thousands of clones; only one count was recorded for around three quarters of them. In total, the top ten clones hold around a third of the sample.

Findings and caveats that apply to the study as a whole: The small cohort size prevented analysis by tumor subtype. Enriched TCRB sequences shared across patients were mostly commonly generated sequences, unlikely to play an important role in the tumor microenvironment. Tumors showed around 2.5-fold higher T cell density and higher clonality than adjacent normal breast tissue. Greater similarity was observed between blood and normal breast repertoires than between blood and tumor repertoires, and tumor was distinguished from normal in about 85% of the 16 patients when each tissue was compared with blood. Chain pairing and functional markers such as CD4, CD8 and FOXP3 were missed by bulk genomic DNA sequencing of unsorted cells.

To note about this clone: Its specific antigen is unknown. No base quality information exists; no much larger clone differs at one position.

The study profiled bulk TCR beta-chain repertoires in matched peripheral blood, tumor and adjacent normal breast tissue taken from some 17 patients with early-stage breast cancer. Before surgery, whole blood (roughly 4.5-11 mL) was collected into EDTA tubes and processed within 2 hours. Peripheral blood mononuclear cells were isolated by Ficoll-Paque centrifugation in SepMate-50 tubes. PBMCs were cryopreserved in 90% FBS with about 10% DMSO in aliquots of roughly 1.9 to 4.5 million cells and stored in liquid nitrogen. Genomic DNA was extracted with the Qiagen AllPrep DNA/RNA Mini kit. Cut back by 0 bases and 0 bases, the V and J ends lie 9 bases apart. As encoded in the germline V gene (reference sequence), CDR1 is LNHNV while CDR2 is YYDKDF. From cysteine to phenylalanine, the CDR3 is 16 amino acids long. The retained sequence is limited to the CDR3, 48 bases, with the frame set at the first base.

The sample comprised blood. The sequence was collected from a person aged 50-59 years with breast cancer. The chain is encoded by TRBV15 joined to TRBJ2-1, with TRBD2 perhaps the D gene, on 6 matching bases. CDR3 protein: CATSRDPGLSYNEQFF. Read as DNA, the sequence is TGTGCCACCAGCAGAGATCCGGGACTCTCCTACAATGAGCAGTTCTTC.